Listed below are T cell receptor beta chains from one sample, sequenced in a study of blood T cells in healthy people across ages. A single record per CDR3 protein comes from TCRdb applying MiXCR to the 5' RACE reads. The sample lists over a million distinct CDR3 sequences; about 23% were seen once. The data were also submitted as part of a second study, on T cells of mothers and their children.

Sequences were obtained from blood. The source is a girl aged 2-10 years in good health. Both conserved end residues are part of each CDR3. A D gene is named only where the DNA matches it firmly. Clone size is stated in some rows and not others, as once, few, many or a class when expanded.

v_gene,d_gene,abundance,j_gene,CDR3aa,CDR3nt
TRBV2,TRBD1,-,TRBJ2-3,CASSVRQGWADTQYF,TGTGCCAGCAGTGTACGACAGGGGTGGGCAGATACGCAGTATTTT
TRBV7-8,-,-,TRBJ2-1,CASSETNNAYNEQFF,TGTGCCAGCAGCGAGACTAATAACGCCTACAATGAGCAGTTCTTC
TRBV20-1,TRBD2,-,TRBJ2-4,CSAAPGGENIQYF,TGCAGTGCCGCCCCGGGGGGAGAAAACATTCAGTACTTC
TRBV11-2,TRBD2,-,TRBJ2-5,CASSLGRGSETQYF,TGTGCCAGCAGCTTAGGGCGGGGGAGCGAGACCCAGTACTTC
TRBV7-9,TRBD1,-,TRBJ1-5,CASSLGTGRRLGQPQHF,TGTGCCAGCAGCTTGGGGACAGGGAGGCGACTGGGTCAGCCCCAGCATTTT
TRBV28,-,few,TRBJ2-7,CASSLRGTLREQYF,TGTGCCAGCAGTTTGCGCGGGACACTGAGGGAGCAGTACTTC
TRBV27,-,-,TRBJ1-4,CASSFGAGLNEKLFF,TGTGCCAGCAGTTTCGGTGCAGGGCTAAACGAAAAACTGTTTTTT
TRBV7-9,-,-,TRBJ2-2,CASPPGSPHTGELFF,TGTGCCAGTCCACCGGGGTCCCCTCACACCGGGGAGCTGTTTTTT
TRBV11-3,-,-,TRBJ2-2,CASSLDHLGTTNTGELFF,TGTGCCAGCAGCTTAGATCATTTGGGGACAACCAATACCGGGGAGCTGTTTTTT
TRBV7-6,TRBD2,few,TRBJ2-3,CASSAAGPTDTQYF,TGTGCCAGCAGCGCAGCGGGGCCCACAGATACGCAGTATTTT
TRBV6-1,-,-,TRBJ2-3,CASSELTTDTQYF,TGTGCCAGCAGTGAATTGACTACAGATACGCAGTATTTT
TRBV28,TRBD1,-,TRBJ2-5,CASRYRGEDGQYF,TGTGCCAGCAGGTACAGGGGGGAGGACGGGCAGTACTTC
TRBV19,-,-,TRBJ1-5,CASNHGDRGQPQHF,TGTGCCAGTAATCATGGGGACCGGGGGCAGCCCCAGCATTTT
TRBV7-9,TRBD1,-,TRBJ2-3,CASSWGTGGLSSTDTQYF,TGTGCCAGCAGCTGGGGGACAGGGGGCCTTTCTAGCACAGATACGCAGTATTTT
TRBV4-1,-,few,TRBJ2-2,CASSQDSGGTGELFF,TGCGCCAGCAGCCAAGATTCTGGGGGAACCGGGGAGCTGTTTTTT
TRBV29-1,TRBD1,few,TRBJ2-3,CSVEGGTGSTDTQYF,TGCAGCGTTGAAGGTGGGACAGGGAGCACAGATACGCAGTATTTT
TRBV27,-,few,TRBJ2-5,CASSSGDNRETQYF,TGTGCCAGCAGTTCCGGGGACAACCGGGAGACCCAGTACTTC
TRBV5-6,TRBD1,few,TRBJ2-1,CASSPDTGAFTYNEQFF,TGTGCCAGCAGCCCTGATACAGGGGCGTTTACCTACAATGAGCAGTTCTTC
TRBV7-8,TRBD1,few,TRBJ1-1,CAGTDRDSGTEAFF,TGTGCCGGGACCGATCGGGACAGCGGCACTGAAGCCTTCTTT
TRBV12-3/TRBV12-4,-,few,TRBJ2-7,CASSLAGHGYEQYF,TGTGCCAGCAGTTTAGCAGGGCACGGCTACGAGCAGTACTTC
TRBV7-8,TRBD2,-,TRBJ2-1,CASSNPSGSTEQFF,TGTGCCAGCAGCAATCCTAGCGGGAGTACTGAGCAGTTCTTC
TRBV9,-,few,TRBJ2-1,CASSPELYYNEQFF,TGTGCCAGCAGCCCAGAACTTTACTACAATGAGCAGTTCTTC
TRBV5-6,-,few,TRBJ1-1,CASSLVTGLFTEAFF,TGTGCCAGCAGCTTGGTTACAGGGTTGTTCACTGAAGCTTTCTTT
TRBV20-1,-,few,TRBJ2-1,CSGRGTNEQFF,TGCAGTGGGAGGGGGACGAATGAGCAGTTCTTC